This T cell receptor beta chain is drawn from a study of T cells in Graves' hyperthyroidism and ophthalmopathy. It was RNA transcripts that yielded the amplified TCR beta CDR3 regions. Researchers ran a first-round RT-PCR on the TCR CDR3 using the HTBI primer set. TCRdb reprocessed the multiplex PCR reads with MiXCR, giving one entry per CDR3 protein. The sample records 360,000 or so distinct CDR3 sequences, approximately 19% being singletons. V was trimmed by 3 bases and J by 0 bases, leaving 12 bases between them. The CDR3 sequence is 15 residues long. Germline CDR1 DFQATT, CDR2 SNEGSKA (reference sequence). This clonotype was counted ten times or more.

This sequence was found in a young woman with Graves' hyperthyroidism. This rearrangement joins TRBV20-1 to TRBJ1-5; unclear D gene. Sequenced sample: blood. The CDR3 DNA reads as TGCAGTGCTAGCGGGCAGGCCGATAGCAATCAGCCCCAGCATTTT. This sequence encodes CSASGQADSNQPQHF.